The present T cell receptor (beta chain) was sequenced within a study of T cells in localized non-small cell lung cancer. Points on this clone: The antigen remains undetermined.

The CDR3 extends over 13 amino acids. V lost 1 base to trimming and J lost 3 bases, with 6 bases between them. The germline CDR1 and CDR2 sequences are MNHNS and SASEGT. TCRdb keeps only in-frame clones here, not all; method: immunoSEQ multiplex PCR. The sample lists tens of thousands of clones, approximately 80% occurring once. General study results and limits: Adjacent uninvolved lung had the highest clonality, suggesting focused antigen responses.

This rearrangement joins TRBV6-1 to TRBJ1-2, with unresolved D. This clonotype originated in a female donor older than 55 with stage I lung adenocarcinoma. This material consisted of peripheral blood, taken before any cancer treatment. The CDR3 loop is CASSEGGDYGYTF. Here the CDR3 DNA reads TGTGCCAGCAGTGAAGGGGGAGACTATGGCTACACCTTC.